This entry lists 24 T cell receptor beta chains sequenced from one sample in a study of blood T cell repertoires in COVID-19. Produced via immunoSEQ multiplex PCR; TCRdb's table is partial and in-frame only. The sample has a few hundred thousand clones, 80% seen once. Sequences were obtained from PBMCs or T cells enriched from blood (not recorded which). These receptors came from a woman aged 35 to 49 with acute COVID-19.

The chain couples TRBV7-2 to TRBJ1-6; maybe TRBD1 (6 bases). CDR3 length: 14 residues. Trimming removed 5 bases from V and 9 bases from J, with 14 bases in between. Germline values: CDR1 SGHTA, CDR2 FQGNSA. The CDR3 DNA sequence: TGTGCCAGCAGCCTACAGGGCTTGGGTTCACCCCTCCACTTT. As protein: CASSLQGLGSPLHF.

This chain links TRBV18 with TRBJ2-7; 7 nucleotides match TRBD1. The CDR3 runs 13 residues. In germline, CDR1 is KGHSH, CDR2 LQKENI. V gave up 6 bases and J gave up 5 bases; unmatched junction bases: 7. The CDR3 DNA reads as TGTGCCAGCTCCCCCACAGGGGTCCACGAGCAGTACTTC. Residues: CASSPTGVHEQYF.

This clone turned up a few times. The V call is TRBV30, the J call TRBJ2-6; TRBD2 matches 8 bases. Germline CDR1 and CDR2: GTSNPN and SVGIG (reference sequence). With V trimmed by 5 bases and J by 0 bases, 6 bases remained unmatched. CDR3 length: 16 amino acids. This chain's CDR3 is CAWGGLVLSGANVLTF. In DNA form, the CDR3 reads TGTGCCTGGGGGGGACTAGTCCTCTCTGGGGCCAACGTCCTGACTTTC.

The chain uses TRBV28 and TRBJ2-7; no clear D gene. Germline-derived CDR1 and CDR2 are MDHEN and SYDVKM. The V gene lost 5 bases and the J gene lost 7 bases, with 12 bases spanning the gap. The CDR3 runs to 12 residues. As DNA, the CDR3 is TGTGCCAGCAGTCTTCAAGCGTGGGAGCAGTACTTC. As protein: CASSLQAWEQYF.

CDR3 bases: TGTGCCAGCAGCGTCTACCCCTTAAACTATGGCTACACCTTC. Translated, it gives CASSVYPLNYGYTF. The chain links TRBV9 to TRBJ1-2; D is unclear. The CDR3 runs 14 residues. The V gene lost 2 bases and the J gene lost 2 bases, with 10 bases spanning the gap. Germline-derived CDR1 and CDR2 are SGDLS and YYNGEE.

V is TRBV19 and J is TRBJ2-1; D unresolved. Germline CDR1 is LNHDA and CDR2 is SQIVND (reference sequence). The CDR3 is made up of 14 amino acids. V lost 3 bases to trimming and J lost 0 bases, with 6 bases between them. The CDR3 protein is CASSIRVSYNEQFF. The CDR3 coding sequence is TGTGCCAGTAGTATTCGTGTCTCCTACAATGAGCAGTTCTTC.

The chain employs TRBV30 and TRBJ1-1, with D unresolved. V was cut by 0 bases and J by 2 bases, with 7 bases left in between. The CDR3 contains 13 residues. Germline CDR1 is GTSNPN and CDR2 is SVGIG (reference sequence). The CDR3 DNA sequence: TGTGCCTGGAGTGTGAATACAAACACTGAAGCTTTCTTT. This codes for CAWSVNTNTEAFF.

The chain recombines TRBV7-9 with TRBJ2-2; TRBD2 matches at 8 bases. Germline CDR1 reads SEHNR; CDR2 reads FQNEAQ (reference sequence). V lost 5 bases to trimming and J lost 7 bases; unmatched junction nucleotides: 6. There are 14 residues in the CDR3. The CDR3 is CASSLLAGSGELFF. In DNA form, the CDR3 reads TGTGCCAGCAGCCTGCTAGCGGGTAGCGGGGAGCTGTTTTTT.

This chain links TRBV20-1 with TRBJ1-2; D remains ambiguous. Germline CDR1 is DFQATT and CDR2 is SNEGSKA (reference sequence). The CDR3 extends over 11 amino acids. Trimming took off 6 bases at V and 7 bases at J, with 12 bases between the two ends. The CDR3 is CSALAAGGYTF. CDR3 sequence (DNA): TGCAGTGCCCTAGCGGCTGGTGGCTACACCTTC.

The V gene is TRBV5-8, the J gene TRBJ2-7; 11 bases agree with TRBD1. V shed 4 bases and J 0 bases; nucleotides not matched to a gene: 3. In germline, CDR1 is SGHTS, CDR2 YDEGEE. CDR3 length: 15 residues. The CDR3 sequence is CASSRGQGASYEQYF. DNA for the CDR3: TGTGCCAGCAGCCGCGGACAGGGGGCCTCCTACGAGCAGTACTTC.

J is TRBJ2-1 and V is TRBV30; no reliable D call. Trimming pared 2 bases from V and 7 bases from J, leaving 6 bases between. CDR1 is GTSNPN, CDR2 SVGIG, per germline (reference sequence). The CDR3 extends over 11 amino acids. CDR3 in amino acids: CAWSPLNEQFF. CDR3 nucleotide sequence: TGTGCCTGGAGTCCTTTGAATGAGCAGTTCTTC.

This sequence joins TRBV6-5 and TRBJ1-5; D possibly corresponds to TRBD1 (6 bases). The ends were cut back, 2 bases at V and 7 bases at J, with 9 bases in the middle. Germline loops: CDR1 MNHEY, CDR2 SVGAGI. This CDR3 region has 13 residues. The CDR3 DNA sequence: TGTGCCAGCAGTTACAGGGGGGGGCAGCCCCAGCATTTT. Translated, it gives CASSYRGGQPQHF.

CDR3 loop: CASSYSDPGGVGGYTF. The CDR3 region has the DNA TGTGCCAGCAGTTACTCGGATCCCGGGGGGGTCGGAGGCTACACCTTC. The V call is TRBV6-5, the J call TRBJ1-2; D is perhaps TRBD1 (5 bases). This CDR3 spans 16 amino acids. Germline lookup yields CDR1 MNHEY and CDR2 SVGAGI. The V gene lost 0 bases and the J gene lost 8 bases, with 19 bases spanning the gap.

The chain recombines TRBV5-1 with TRBJ2-2; 7 bases fit TRBD1. CDR1 is SGHRS and CDR2 is YFSETQ in the germline V gene. The V and J ends lost 4 bases and 5 bases, in that order; junction bases with no gene match: 14. The length of the CDR3 is 17 residues. The CDR3 sequence: CASSMDRFGMWTGELFF. CDR3 DNA sequence: TGCGCCAGCAGCATGGACAGGTTTGGGATGTGGACCGGGGAGCTGTTTTTT.

This rearrangement joins TRBV19 to TRBJ2-1; no clear D gene. The V end was cut by 4 bases, the J end by 6 bases, with 13 bases between. Germline CDR1 LNHDA, CDR2 SQIVND (reference sequence). This CDR3 is built from 14 residues. The CDR3 region has the DNA TGTGCCAGTAGTACCCCTGGGCTATCCAATGAGCAGTTCTTC. Its protein product is CASSTPGLSNEQFF.

CDR3 DNA sequence: TGTGCCAGCAGTTACTCGGGGGGGAATTCACCCCTCCACTTT. Residues: CASSYSGGNSPLHF. V is TRBV6-2 or TRBV6-3 and J is TRBJ1-6, with a weak D call TRBD1 (5 bases). The V and J ends lost 0 bases and 7 bases respectively, with 7 bases between them. The CDR3 spans 14 residues. Germline assignment: CDR1 MNHEY and CDR2 SVGEGT.

This chain joins TRBV2 and TRBJ1-4; D is undetermined. Germline CDR1 reads SNHLY; CDR2 reads FYNNEI. This CDR3 spans 13 amino acids. V lost 7 bases to trimming and J lost 0 bases, with 6 bases between them. The CDR3 region has the DNA TGTGCCAGCAAGCGGGCAACTAATGAAAAACTGTTTTTT. Amino acids: CASKRATNEKLFF.

In its sample, this clone was seen many times. The chain combines TRBV30 with TRBJ2-5; 7 positions agree with TRBD1. Germline CDR1 GTSNPN, CDR2 SVGIG (reference sequence). CDR3 size: 14 residues. The V segment lost 2 bases and the J segment 2 bases; nucleotides outside the gene matches: 5. The CDR3 loop reads CAWSKGGIQETQYF. As DNA, the CDR3 is TGTGCCTGGAGTAAAGGGGGCATTCAAGAGACCCAGTACTTC. The full variable domain, its missing parts supplied by reference TRBV30 and TRBJ2-5, is SQTIHQWPATLVQPVGSPLSLECTVEGTSNPNLYWYRQAAGRGLQLLFYSVGIGQISSEVPQNLSASRPQDRQFILSSKKLLLSDSGFYLCAWSKGGIQETQYFGPGTRLLVL.

This clone was recorded a few times. This chain connects TRBV18 to TRBJ1-3; 8 bases are shared with TRBD1. The CDR3 sequence is 15 residues long. The ends lost 4 bases at V and 0 bases at J; junction bases unmatched: 2. Germline CDR1 reads KGHSH; CDR2 reads LQKENI. CDR3 DNA sequence: TGTGCCAGCTCACTACAGGGGGGCTCTGGAAACACCATATATTTT. Translated: CASSLQGGSGNTIYF.

The chain links TRBV27 to TRBJ2-5, with D possibly TRBD1 on 5 matching bases. Trimming removed 5 bases at V and 5 bases at J, with 15 bases between. The CDR3 contains 14 residues. The germline V gene has CDR1 MNHEY and CDR2 SMNVEV (reference sequence). CDR3 region: CASSRTLKGETQYF. In nucleotides, the CDR3 is TGTGCCAGCAGTCGGACACTTAAGGGGGAGACCCAGTACTTC.

CDR3 DNA: TGTGCCACAGGACAGGGGCCCTACGAGCAGTACTTC. Its translation is CATGQGPYEQYF. V and J are TRBV2 and TRBJ2-7; 9 bases line up with TRBD1. This CDR3 contains 12 residues. The V gene end was trimmed by 10 bases and the J gene end by 2 bases; junction bases not matched to a gene: 3. Germline V CDR1 and CDR2: SNHLY, FYNNEI.

This clone was found a few times. In the same sample, other DNA sequences code for this CDR3. The CDR3 loop is CASSPTGSSTDTQYF. In nucleotides, the CDR3 is TGTGCCAGCAGCCCGACGGGGTCCAGCACAGATACGCAGTATTTT. This rearrangement joins TRBV7-9 to TRBJ2-3, with D possibly matching TRBD2 (5 bases). V shed 5 bases and J shed 0 bases, with 12 bases lying between them. Germline CDR1 reads SEHNR; CDR2 reads FQNEAQ (reference sequence). The CDR3 length is 15 residues. Complete variable domain (other parts from reference TRBV7-9 and TRBJ2-3): DTGVSQNPRHKITKRGQNVTFRCDPISEHNRLYWYRQTLGQGPEFLTYFQNEAQLEKSRLLSDRFSAERPKGSFSTLEIQRTEQGDSAMYLCASSPTGSSTDTQYFGPGTRLTVL.

This clone appeared once. The chain couples TRBV27 to TRBJ2-7, with D unclear. V was shortened by 0 bases and J by 2 bases, with 8 bases between the two germline ends. The germline V gene encodes CDR1 MNHEY and CDR2 SMNVEV (reference sequence). CDR3 length: 14 amino acids. The CDR3 nucleotides read TGTGCCAGCAGTTTATCGACACCCCCCTACGAGCAGTACTTC. Translation: CASSLSTPPYEQYF.

V is TRBV4-3 and J is TRBJ2-7, with 10 bases identical to TRBD2. Germline assignment: CDR1 LGHNA and CDR2 YSLEER. Trimming cost V 5 bases and J 1 base; bases outside gene matches: 8. This CDR3 contains 16 residues. The CDR3 loop reads CASSKVAGGGSYEQYF. Here the CDR3 DNA reads TGCGCCAGCAGCAAAGTAGCGGGAGGAGGTTCCTACGAGCAGTACTTC.